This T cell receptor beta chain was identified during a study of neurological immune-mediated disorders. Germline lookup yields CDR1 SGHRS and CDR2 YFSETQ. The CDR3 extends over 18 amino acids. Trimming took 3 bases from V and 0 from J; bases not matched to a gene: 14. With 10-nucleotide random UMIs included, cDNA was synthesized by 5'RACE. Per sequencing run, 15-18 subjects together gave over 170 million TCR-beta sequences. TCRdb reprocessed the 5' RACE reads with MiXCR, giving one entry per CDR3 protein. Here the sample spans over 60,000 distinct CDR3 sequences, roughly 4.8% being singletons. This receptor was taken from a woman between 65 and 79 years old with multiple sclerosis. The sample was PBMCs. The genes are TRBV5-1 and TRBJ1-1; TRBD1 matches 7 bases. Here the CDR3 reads CASSWPNVTGTMNTEAFF. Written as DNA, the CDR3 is TGCGCCAGCAGCTGGCCAAACGTGACAGGGACCATGAACACTGAAGCTTTCTTT. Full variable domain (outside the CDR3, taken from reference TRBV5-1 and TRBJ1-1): KAGVTQTPRYLIKTRGQQVTLSCSPISGHRSVSWYQQTPGQGLQFLFEYFSETQRNKGNFPGRFSGRQFSNSRSEMNVSTLELGDSALYLCASSWPNVTGTMNTEAFFGQGTRLTVV.